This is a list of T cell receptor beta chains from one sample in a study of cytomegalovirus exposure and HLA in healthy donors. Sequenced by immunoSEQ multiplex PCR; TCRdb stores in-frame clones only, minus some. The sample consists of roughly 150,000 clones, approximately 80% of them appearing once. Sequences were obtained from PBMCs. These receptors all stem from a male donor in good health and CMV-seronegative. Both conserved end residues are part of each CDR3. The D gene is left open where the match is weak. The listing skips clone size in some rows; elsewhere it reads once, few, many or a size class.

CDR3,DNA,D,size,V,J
CSVELTGREQYF,TGCAGCGTTGAATTGACAGGGCGCGAGCAGTACTTC,TRBD1,NA,TRBV29-1,TRBJ2-7
CASTPGWSSGGGETQYF,TGTGCCAGCACCCCTGGGTGGTCTAGCGGGGGCGGGGAGACCCAGTACTTC,TRBD2,few,TRBV19,TRBJ2-5
CASSHLEGNYGYTF,TGTGCCAGCAGTCACCTGGAGGGAAACTATGGCTACACCTTC,NA,NA,TRBV6-5,TRBJ1-2
CASSLPQLANQGSEQFF,TGTGCCAGCAGCTTACCCCAACTAGCGAACCAAGGGAGTGAGCAGTTCTTC,TRBD2,NA,TRBV7-2,TRBJ2-1
CASSVGREGAYEQYF,TGTGCCAGCAGCGTAGGACGGGAGGGGGCCTACGAGCAGTACTTC,TRBD2,NA,TRBV9,TRBJ2-7
CASSDLGQTHQQYF,TGTGCCAGCAGCGACCTGGGACAGACCCACCAGCAGTACTTC,TRBD1,NA,TRBV28,TRBJ2-7
CASSVLGAGETQYF,TGTGCCAGCAGTGTTTTGGGGGCTGGTGAGACCCAGTACTTC,NA,NA,TRBV6-1,TRBJ2-5
CASSLNKNTGELFF,TGTGCTAGCAGCTTAAACAAGAACACCGGGGAGCTGTTTTTT,NA,NA,TRBV7-7,TRBJ2-2
CASSSSTGAYNEQFF,TGTGCCAGCAGCTCGTCGACAGGGGCCTACAATGAGCAGTTCTTC,TRBD1,NA,TRBV7-2,TRBJ2-1
CARSPSPPGLYKETQYF,TGTGCCAGAAGCCCCTCCCCCCCGGGGTTATATAAAGAGACCCAGTACTTC,NA,NA,TRBV5-3,TRBJ2-5
CASSPGQTYNEQFF,TGTGCCAGCAGCCCGGGACAGACGTACAATGAGCAGTTCTTC,TRBD1,NA,TRBV11-3,TRBJ2-1
CATTGGPPQPQHF,TGTGCCACCACAGGGGGCCCTCCTCAGCCCCAGCATTTT,TRBD1,NA,TRBV28,TRBJ1-5
CASSQDRPLYGYTF,TGTGCCAGCAGCCAGGACAGGCCCCTCTATGGCTACACCTTC,TRBD1,NA,TRBV9,TRBJ1-2
CASSRTGDSYEQYF,TGTGCCAGCAGTCGGACAGGGGACTCCTACGAGCAGTACTTC,TRBD1,NA,TRBV28,TRBJ2-7
CASSLVTGGAFHNEQFF,TGCGCCAGCAGCTTGGTGACAGGGGGCGCGTTTCACAATGAGCAGTTCTTC,TRBD1,once,TRBV5-1,TRBJ2-1
CASREGPTVYNEQFF,TGTGCCAGCAGGGAGGGGCCTACCGTCTACAATGAGCAGTTCTTC,NA,NA,TRBV2,TRBJ2-1
CASSLRGQGDTEAFF,TGCGCCAGCAGCTTGAGGGGACAGGGGGACACTGAAGCTTTCTTT,TRBD1,NA,TRBV5-1,TRBJ1-1
CASSLGDAGNTIYF,TGTGCCAGCAGCTTAGGGGATGCTGGAAACACCATATATTTT,NA,once,TRBV5-4,TRBJ1-3
CASSLTGNNSPLHF,TGTGCCAGCAGCCTTACAGGGAACAATTCACCCCTCCACTTT,NA,NA,TRBV27,TRBJ1-6
CASSPLDRGVDTQYF,TGTGCCAGCAGTCCATTGGACAGGGGGGTAGATACGCAGTATTTT,TRBD1,few,TRBV28,TRBJ2-3
CASSQDILGLHYEQYF,TGCGCCAGCAGCCAAGATATATTGGGACTCCACTACGAGCAGTACTTC,NA,NA,TRBV4-1,TRBJ2-7
CASSPLGQGAYGYTF,TGTGCCAGCTCACCACTTGGACAGGGGGCATATGGCTACACCTTC,TRBD1,NA,TRBV18,TRBJ1-2
CARRTSGNHEQFF,TGTGCCAGGCGGACTAGCGGGAACCATGAGCAGTTCTTC,TRBD2,NA,TRBV2,TRBJ2-1
CASSPGQGAYEQYF,TGTGCCAGCAGTCCGGGACAGGGGGCATACGAGCAGTACTTC,TRBD1,NA,TRBV6-5,TRBJ2-7
CASSLALGVQETQYF,TGTGCCAGCAGCCTAGCGTTGGGAGTACAAGAGACCCAGTACTTC,NA,NA,TRBV27,TRBJ2-5
CASWEIDTGELFF,TGTGCCAGTTGGGAGATCGACACCGGGGAGCTGTTTTTT,NA,NA,TRBV19,TRBJ2-2
CASSLTEGDYEQYF,TGCGCCAGCAGCTTGACAGAGGGCGACTACGAGCAGTACTTC,NA,NA,TRBV5-1,TRBJ2-7
CAFTSRQANTGELFF,TGTGCCTTCACTTCCCGCCAGGCCAACACCGGGGAGCTGTTTTTT,NA,few,TRBV5-4,TRBJ2-2
CASSSLSRGTSGAYEQYF,TGTGCCAGCAGTTCCCTCTCCCGGGGGACTAGCGGGGCTTACGAGCAGTACTTC,TRBD2,NA,TRBV28,TRBJ2-7
CASSLDSRPTEAFF,TGCGCCAGCAGCTTGGATAGCCGCCCCACTGAAGCTTTCTTT,NA,NA,TRBV5-1,TRBJ1-1
CASSYTNLQNSPLHF,TGTGCCAGCAGTTACACAAACCTTCAGAATTCACCCCTCCACTTT,NA,NA,TRBV6-5,TRBJ1-6
CASSQTGGTTYEQYF,TGTGCCAGCAGCCAGACAGGGGGCACCACCTACGAGCAGTACTTC,TRBD1,NA,TRBV6-1,TRBJ2-7
CASREGGQFREQFF,TGTGCCAGCAGAGAGGGTGGGCAGTTCCGTGAGCAGTTCTTC,NA,NA,TRBV25-1,TRBJ2-1
CASSTGAGTYEQYF,TGTGCCAGCAGCACTGGAGCAGGGACCTACGAGCAGTACTTC,NA,NA,TRBV28,TRBJ2-7
CASSEGGRGRNSPLHF,TGTGCCAGCAGTGAGGGCGGCAGGGGGCGGAATTCACCCCTCCACTTT,TRBD1,NA,TRBV25-1,TRBJ1-6
CSATLDYEQYF,TGCAGTGCTACCCTAGACTACGAGCAGTACTTC,NA,NA,TRBV20-1,TRBJ2-7
CASSPGQREVFEQYF,TGTGCCAGCAGCCCCGGGCAGCGGGAGGTGTTTGAGCAGTACTTC,TRBD2,few,TRBV4-2,TRBJ2-7
CASSDPVLAGGHTDTQYF,TGTGCCAGCAGTGACCCGGTCCTAGCGGGAGGACATACAGATACGCAGTATTTT,TRBD2,NA,TRBV6-4,TRBJ2-3
CASSPWRASSYEQYF,TGTGCCAGCAGCCCGTGGCGGGCGAGCTCCTACGAGCAGTACTTC,NA,NA,TRBV7-2,TRBJ2-7
CASRPNRVVEAEAFF,TGTGCCAGCAGGCCTAACAGGGTAGTTGAAGCTGAAGCTTTCTTT,NA,NA,TRBV25-1,TRBJ1-1
CASRLDRGNTEAFF,TGTGCCAGCAGACTGGACAGGGGGAACACTGAAGCTTTCTTT,TRBD1,few,TRBV4-2,TRBJ1-1